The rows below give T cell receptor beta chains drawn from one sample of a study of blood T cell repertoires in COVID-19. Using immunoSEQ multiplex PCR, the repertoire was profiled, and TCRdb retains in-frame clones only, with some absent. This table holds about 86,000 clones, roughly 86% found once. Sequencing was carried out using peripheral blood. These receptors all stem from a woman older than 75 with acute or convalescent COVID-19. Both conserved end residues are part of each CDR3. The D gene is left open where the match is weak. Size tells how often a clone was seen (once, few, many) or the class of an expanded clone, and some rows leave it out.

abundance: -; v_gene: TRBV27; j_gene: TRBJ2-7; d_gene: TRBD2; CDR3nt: TGTGCCAGCAGTCCTCAACCCGGGACTATGGGCTACGAGCAGTACTTC; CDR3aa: CASSPQPGTMGYEQYF
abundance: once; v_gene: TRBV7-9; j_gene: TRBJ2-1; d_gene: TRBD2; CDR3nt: TGTGCCAGCAGCTGGGGGACTAGCAGGAATGAGCAGTTCTTC; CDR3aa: CASSWGTSRNEQFF
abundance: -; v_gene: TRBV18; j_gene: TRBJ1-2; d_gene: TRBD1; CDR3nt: TGTGCCAGCTCACCAGAAAGCGGGACAGGGGTCGGCTACACCTTC; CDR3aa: CASSPESGTGVGYTF
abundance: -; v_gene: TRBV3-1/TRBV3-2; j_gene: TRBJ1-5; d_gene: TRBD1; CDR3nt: TGTGCCAGCAGCCGTCGACAGGGCGATCAGCCCCAGCATTTT; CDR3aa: CASSRRQGDQPQHF
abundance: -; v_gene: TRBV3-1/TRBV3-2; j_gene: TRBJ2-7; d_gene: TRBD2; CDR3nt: TGTGCCAGCAGCCAAGGTCCTAGCGGGGAGTACGAGCAGTACTTC; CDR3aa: CASSQGPSGEYEQYF
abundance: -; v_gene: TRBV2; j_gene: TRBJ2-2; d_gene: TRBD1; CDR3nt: TGTGCCAGCAGTGAGCCGGGACAGGGGGCAATCGGGGAGCTGTTTTTT; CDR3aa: CASSEPGQGAIGELFF
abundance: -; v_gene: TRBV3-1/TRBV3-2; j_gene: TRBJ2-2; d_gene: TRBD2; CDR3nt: TGTGCCAGCAGCCCCTCTAGCGGGAGGATAACCGGGGAGCTGTTTTTT; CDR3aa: CASSPSSGRITGELFF
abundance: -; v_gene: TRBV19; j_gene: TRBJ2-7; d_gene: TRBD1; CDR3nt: TGTGCCAGTAGTTTACAGGGGGGTAGGTACGAGCAGTACTTC; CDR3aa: CASSLQGGRYEQYF
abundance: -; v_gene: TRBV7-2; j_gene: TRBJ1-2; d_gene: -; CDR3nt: TGTGCCAGCAGATCCCGGGAAGGGAATGGCTACACCTTC; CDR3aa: CASRSREGNGYTF
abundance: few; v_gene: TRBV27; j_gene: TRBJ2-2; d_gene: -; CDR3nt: TGTGCCAGCAGTTTGAACGGGAACACCGGGGAGCTGTTTTTT; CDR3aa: CASSLNGNTGELFF
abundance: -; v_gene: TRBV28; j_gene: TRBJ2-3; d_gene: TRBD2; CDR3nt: TGTGCCAGCTTGACTAGCGGGCCTAGCACAGATACGCAGTATTTT; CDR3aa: CASLTSGPSTDTQYF
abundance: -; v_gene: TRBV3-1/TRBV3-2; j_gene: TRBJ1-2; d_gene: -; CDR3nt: TGTGCCAGCAGCCCCGACATCAACTATGGCTACACCTTC; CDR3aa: CASSPDINYGYTF
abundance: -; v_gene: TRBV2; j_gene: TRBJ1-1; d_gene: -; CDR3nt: TGTGCCAGCAGTGTAGAGGGTCGGACTGAAGCTTTCTTT; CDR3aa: CASSVEGRTEAFF
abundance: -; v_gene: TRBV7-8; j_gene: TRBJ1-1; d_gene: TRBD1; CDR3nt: TGTGCCAGCAGCTTACTGACGACAGGGGACACTGAAGCTTTCTTT; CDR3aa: CASSLLTTGDTEAFF
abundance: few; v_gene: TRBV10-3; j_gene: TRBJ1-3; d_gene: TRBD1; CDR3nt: TGTGCCATCAGTAACACAGGGGCTGGAAACACCATATATTTT; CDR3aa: CAISNTGAGNTIYF
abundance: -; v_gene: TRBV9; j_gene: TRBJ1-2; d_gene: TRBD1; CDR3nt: TGTGCCAGCAGCGTAGCACCGGGACAGGGCTATGGCTACACCTTC; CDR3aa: CASSVAPGQGYGYTF
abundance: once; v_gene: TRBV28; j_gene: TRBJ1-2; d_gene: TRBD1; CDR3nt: TGTGCCAGCAGGGTCTCGCAGGGGGATAGACTAAACTATGGCTACACCTTC; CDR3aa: CASRVSQGDRLNYGYTF
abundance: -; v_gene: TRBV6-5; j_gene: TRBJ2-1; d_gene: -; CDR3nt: TGTGCCAGCAGCCCACTAGTTCGGCGTAATGAGCAGTTCTTC; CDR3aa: CASSPLVRRNEQFF
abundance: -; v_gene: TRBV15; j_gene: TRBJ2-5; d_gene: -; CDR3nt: TGTGCCACCAGCAGAGATCGGTCGGTGGGAGGTGGAAAGGAGACCCAGTACTTC; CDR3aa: CATSRDRSVGGGKETQYF
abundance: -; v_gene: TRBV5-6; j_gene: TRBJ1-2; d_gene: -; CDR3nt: TGTGCCAGCAGCTTGGACAGGGAGGGCTACACCTTC; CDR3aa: CASSLDREGYTF
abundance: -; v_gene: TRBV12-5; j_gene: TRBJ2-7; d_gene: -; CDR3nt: TGTGCTAGTGGTTTGTCGCGGGACGAGCAGTACTTC; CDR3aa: CASGLSRDEQYF
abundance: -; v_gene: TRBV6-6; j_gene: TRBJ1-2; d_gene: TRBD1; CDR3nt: TGTGCCAGCAGTCATCTTCCCAGGGGGACAGGGTTTTTGGGAAGTCGTGGCTACACCTTC; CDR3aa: CASSHLPRGTGFLGSRGYTF